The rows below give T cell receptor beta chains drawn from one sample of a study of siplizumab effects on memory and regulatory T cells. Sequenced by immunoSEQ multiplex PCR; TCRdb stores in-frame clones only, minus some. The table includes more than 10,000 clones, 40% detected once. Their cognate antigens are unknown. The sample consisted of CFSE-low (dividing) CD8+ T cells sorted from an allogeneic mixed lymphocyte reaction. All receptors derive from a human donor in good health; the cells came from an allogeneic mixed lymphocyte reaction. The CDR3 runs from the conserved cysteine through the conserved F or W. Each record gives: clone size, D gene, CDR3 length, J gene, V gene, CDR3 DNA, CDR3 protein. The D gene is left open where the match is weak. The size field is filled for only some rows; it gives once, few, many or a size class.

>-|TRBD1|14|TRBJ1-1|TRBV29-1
TGCAGCGTTCCTGGACAGGCCGCGAACACTGAAGCTTTCTTT
CSVPGQAANTEAFF
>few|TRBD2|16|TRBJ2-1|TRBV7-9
TGTGCCAGCAGCTTCGGCGGGAGGGGTCCCTACAATGAGCAGTTCTTC
CASSFGGRGPYNEQFF
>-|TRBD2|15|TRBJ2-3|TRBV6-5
TGTGCCAGCAGTTGGACTAGCGGACGCACAGATACGCAGTATTTT
CASSWTSGRTDTQYF
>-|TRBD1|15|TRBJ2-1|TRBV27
TGTGCCAGCAGTTTCAGGGACAGCACCTACAATGAGCAGTTCTTC
CASSFRDSTYNEQFF
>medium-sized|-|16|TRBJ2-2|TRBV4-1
TGCGCCAGCAGCCAACTTTTCGCTAGTGGTACCGGGGAGCTGTTTTTT
CASSQLFASGTGELFF
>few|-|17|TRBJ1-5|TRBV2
TGTGCCAGCAGCCTTAGGGGACTACAAAATGGCAATCAGCCCCAGCATTTT
CASSLRGLQNGNQPQHF
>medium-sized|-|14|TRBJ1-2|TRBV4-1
TGCGCCAGCAGCCAAGTATCAGATTATATGGGCTACACCTTC
CASSQVSDYMGYTF
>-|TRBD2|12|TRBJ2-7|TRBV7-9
TGTGCCAGCAGCGGGACTAGATACGAGCAGTACTTC
CASSGTRYEQYF
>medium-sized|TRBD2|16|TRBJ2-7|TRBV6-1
TGTGCCAGCAGTGAACTAGCGGGAGGGCCTTCCTACGAGCAGTACTTC
CASSELAGGPSYEQYF
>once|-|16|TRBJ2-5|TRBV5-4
TGTGCCAGCATCCGCCGTTCCCCGACCAGTATACCGACGGAGTACTTC
CASIRRSPTSIPTEYF
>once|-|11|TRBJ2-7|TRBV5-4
TGTGCCAGCAGTCGTGGGGACGAGCAGTACTTC
CASSRGDEQYF
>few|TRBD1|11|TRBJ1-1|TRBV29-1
TGCAGCGCACCACAGGGGGCTGAAGCTTTCTTT
CSAPQGAEAFF
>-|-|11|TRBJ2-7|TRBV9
TGTGCCAGCAGCGGGGACTCCGAGCAGTACTTC
CASSGDSEQYF
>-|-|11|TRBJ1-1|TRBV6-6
TGTGCCAGTGGGATGAACACTGAAGCTTTCTTT
CASGMNTEAFF
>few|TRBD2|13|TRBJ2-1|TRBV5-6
TGTGCCAGCAGCTTCGGGACTAGCAATGAGCAGTTCTTC
CASSFGTSNEQFF
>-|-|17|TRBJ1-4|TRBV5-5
TGTGCCAGCAGCTTGGAGGGACAAGCAGCAACTAATGAAAAACTGTTTTTT
CASSLEGQAATNEKLFF
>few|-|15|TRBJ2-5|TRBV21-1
TGTGCCAGCAGCTCGGGACTAGCGGGGAAAAAGACCCAGTACTTC
CASSSGLAGKKTQYF
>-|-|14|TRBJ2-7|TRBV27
TGTGCCAGCAGTTTAACGGTCAGGGGCAACGAGCAGTACTTC
CASSLTVRGNEQYF
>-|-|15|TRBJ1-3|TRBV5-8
TGTGCCAGCAGCTGGGGGACAAGATCTGGAAACACCATATATTTT
CASSWGTRSGNTIYF
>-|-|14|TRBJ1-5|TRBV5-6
TGTGCCAGCAGCTTGTGGGGGGTGCGTCAGCCCCAGCATTTT
CASSLWGVRQPQHF
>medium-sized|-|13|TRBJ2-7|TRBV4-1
TGCGCCAGCAGCCAAGGTCCTAGCTCCGAGCAGTACTTC
CASSQGPSSEQYF
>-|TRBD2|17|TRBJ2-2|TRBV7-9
TGTGCCAGCAGCCCACAGGGACTAGCGGTGAACACCGGGGAGCTGTTTTTT
CASSPQGLAVNTGELFF
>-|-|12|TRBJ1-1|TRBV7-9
TGTGCCAGCATGGGGGTGAACACTGAAGCTTTCTTT
CASMGVNTEAFF
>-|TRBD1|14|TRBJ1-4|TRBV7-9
TGTGCCAGCAGTTATGGAGGGGGCCGTGAAAAACTGTTTTTT
CASSYGGGREKLFF
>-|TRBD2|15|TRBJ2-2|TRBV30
TGTGCCTGGAGTCAGCGGGGGGATAACACCGGGGAGCTGTTTTTT
CAWSQRGDNTGELFF
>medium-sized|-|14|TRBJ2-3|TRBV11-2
TGTGCCAGCAGCTTAGTCGGGCCCGGAGATACGCAGTATTTT
CASSLVGPGDTQYF
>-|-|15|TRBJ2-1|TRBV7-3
TGTGCCAGCAGCTTATTTTTGGGGGAAAACAATGAGCAGTTCTTC
CASSLFLGENNEQFF
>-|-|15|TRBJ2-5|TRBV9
TGTGCCAGCAGCGTAGCGGTGGCGGACCAAGAGACCCAGTACTTC
CASSVAVADQETQYF
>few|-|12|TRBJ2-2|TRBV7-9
TGTGCCAGGGCAGGCGGGACCGGGGAGCTGTTTTTT
CARAGGTGELFF
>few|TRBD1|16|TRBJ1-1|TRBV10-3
TGTGCCATCAGTGAAGGGGCCAGGGGGCCATACACTGAAGCTTTCTTT
CAISEGARGPYTEAFF
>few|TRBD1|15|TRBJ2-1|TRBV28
TGTGCCAGCAGTCCATCGGACAGGGGATCCAATGAGCAGTTCTTC
CASSPSDRGSNEQFF
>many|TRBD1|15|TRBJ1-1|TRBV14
TGTGCCAGCAGCCAAGGGCAGGGGGCGTCCACTGAAGCTTTCTTT
CASSQGQGASTEAFF
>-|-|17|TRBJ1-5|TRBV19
TGTGCCAGTAGTATCTTGGTGGCAGACTATAGCAATCAGCCCCAGCATTTT
CASSILVADYSNQPQHF
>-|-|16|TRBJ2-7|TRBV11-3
TGTGCCAGCAGCTCTCGGGCCTCTTCCGGATCCTACGAGCAGTACTTC
CASSSRASSGSYEQYF
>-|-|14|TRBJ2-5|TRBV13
TGTGCCAGCAGCTTAGGGGGGTACCAAGAGACCCAGTACTTC
CASSLGGYQETQYF
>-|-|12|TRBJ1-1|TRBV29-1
TGCAGCGGCGGGGGGGGCGGGACTGAAGCTTTCTTT
CSGGGGGTEAFF
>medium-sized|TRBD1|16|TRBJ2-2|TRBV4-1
TGCGCCAGCAGCTACGACAGGGGACAGAACACCGGGGAGCTGTTTTTT
CASSYDRGQNTGELFF
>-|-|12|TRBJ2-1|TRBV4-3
TGCGCCAGCAGCCAAGCCTACAATGAGCAGTTCTTC
CASSQAYNEQFF
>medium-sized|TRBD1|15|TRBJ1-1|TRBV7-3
TGTGCCAGCAGCTTTCAGGGGGCGTCGTTCTCTGAAGCTTTCTTT
CASSFQGASFSEAFF
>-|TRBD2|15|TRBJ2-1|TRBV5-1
TGCGCCAGCAGCTCTAGCGGGGACTCCTACAATGAGCAGTTCTTC
CASSSSGDSYNEQFF
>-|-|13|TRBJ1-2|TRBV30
TGTGCCTGGAGCGATCAGGCCTCCTCGGGCTACACCTTC
CAWSDQASSGYTF
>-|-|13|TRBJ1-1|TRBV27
TGTGCCAGCAGTTGGGGAATGAACACTGAAGCTTTCTTT
CASSWGMNTEAFF
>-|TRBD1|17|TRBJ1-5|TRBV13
TGTGCCAGCAGCTCCCGTGGGGCAGGGGGCATCTATCAGCCCCAGCATTTT
CASSSRGAGGIYQPQHF
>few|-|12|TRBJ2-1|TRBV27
TGTGCCAGCAGTTTATCTGGAGATCGGCAGTTCTTC
CASSLSGDRQFF
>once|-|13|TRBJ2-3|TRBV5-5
TGTGCCAGCAGCTTGGATCTTCCAGATACGCAGTATTTT
CASSLDLPDTQYF
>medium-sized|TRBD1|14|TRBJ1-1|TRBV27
TGTGCCAGCAGTCACCCGGGACAGGGGGCGGGGGCTTTCTTT
CASSHPGQGAGAFF
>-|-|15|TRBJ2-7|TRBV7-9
TGTGCCAGCAGCTCCCCCGGTGGGTGGGCTTACGAGCAGTACTTC
CASSSPGGWAYEQYF
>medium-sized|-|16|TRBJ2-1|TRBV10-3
TGTGCCATCAGTGAGTCGGTCAGGGGTTCCTACAATGAGCAGTTCTTC
CAISESVRGSYNEQFF
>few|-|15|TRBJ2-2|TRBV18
TGTGCCAGCTCACCACCAAACCGGTCTTCCGGGGAGCTGTTTTTT
CASSPPNRSSGELFF
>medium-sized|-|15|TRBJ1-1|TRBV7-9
TGTGCCAGCAGGGGGGAAGAGGGGATAAGCACTGAAGCTTTCTTT
CASRGEEGISTEAFF
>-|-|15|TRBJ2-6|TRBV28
TGTGCCAGCAGTTTAGTTAGCCCTGGGGCCAACGTCCTGACTTTC
CASSLVSPGANVLTF